A single sample is the source of the 27 T cell receptor beta chains below, sequenced in a study of CD8 T cells in Susac syndrome. RNA amounts of roughly 0.5 to 1 ug underwent reverse transcription with random hexamers. TCRdb reanalysed the immunoSEQ multiplex PCR reads using MiXCR and keeps one entry per CDR3 protein. The sample shows fewer than 150,000 distinct CDR3 sequences, more than 85% of them seen only once. The specimen was CD4+ T cells from PBMCs. These receptors all stem from a human donor with multiple sclerosis.

The genes are TRBV3-1 and TRBJ1-2; D uncertain. This CDR3 contains 12 residues. V gave up 0 bases and J gave up 4 bases, with 3 bases separating them. Germline-derived CDR1 and CDR2 are LGHDT and YNNKEL (reference sequence). The CDR3 sequence is CASSQERYGYTF. The CDR3 DNA reads TGTGCCAGCAGCCAAGAGCGCTATGGCTACACCTTC.

The chain couples TRBV29-1 to TRBJ1-2, with a tentative D call TRBD1 (5 bases). Looked up from germline, CDR1 is SQVTM and CDR2 is ANQGSEA. CDR3 size: 13 residues. V lost 5 bases and J 5 bases, leaving 15 bases between the germline ends. CDR3 nucleotides: TGCAGCGTTACGGGACGGCTCTCTTATGGCTACACCTTC. Its protein product is CSVTGRLSYGYTF.

The gene calls are TRBV20-1 and TRBJ2-5; 16 nucleotides line up with TRBD2. Unmatched junction bases numbered 5, after V lost 3 bases and J lost 4 bases. The CDR3 is made up of 16 amino acids. The germline gives CDR1 DFQATT, CDR2 SNEGSKA (reference sequence). CDR3 DNA sequence: TGCAGTGCTAGCGGGACTAGCGGGGGGGACGGAGAGACCCAGTACTTC. Its protein product is CSASGTSGGDGETQYF.

The J gene is TRBJ2-5, the V gene TRBV29-1, with 7 bases lining up with TRBD1. The CDR3 totals 14 residues. CDR1 and CDR2 (germline): SQVTM, ANQGSEA. With 7 bases clipped from V and 7 bases from J, the junction kept 15 bases outside the gene matches. The CDR3 sequence is CSGLETGSGGTQYF. As DNA, the CDR3 is TGCAGCGGATTAGAGACAGGTTCAGGGGGGACCCAGTACTTC.

The V gene is TRBV5-1, the J gene TRBJ1-1; D unclear. Germline V gene lookup returns CDR1 SGHRS and CDR2 YFSETQ. V lost 4 bases to trimming and J lost 4 bases, with 17 bases between them. The CDR3 extends over 15 amino acids. The CDR3 reads CASSPTTAGSTEAFF. The CDR3 coding sequence is TGCGCCAGCAGCCCAACGACGGCGGGGAGCACTGAAGCTTTCTTT.

V and J are TRBV7-2 and TRBJ1-2; 12 bases line up with TRBD1. The CDR3 runs 16 residues. In germline, CDR1 is SGHTA, CDR2 FQGNSA. Trimming removed 5 bases from V and 4 bases from J; junction bases left unmatched: 8. The DNA of the CDR3 is TGTGCCAGCAGCCCTCGGGGACAGGGGGCAATCTATGGCTACACCTTC. Amino acids: CASSPRGQGAIYGYTF.

The chain is built from TRBV18 and TRBJ1-1, with D unclear. This CDR3 is 15 amino acids long. Germline lookup yields CDR1 KGHSH and CDR2 LQKENI. V lost 3 bases and J lost 3, with 14 bases in between. CDR3: CASSPWVLADTEAFF. The CDR3 DNA is TGTGCCAGCTCACCTTGGGTCCTTGCGGACACTGAAGCTTTCTTT.

The gene calls are TRBV20-1 and TRBJ1-3; D perhaps matches TRBD1 (6 bases). The CDR3 has 17 residues. The V end lost 1 base, the J end lost 3 bases, and 19 bases lay between the germline ends. Germline loops: CDR1 DFQATT, CDR2 SNEGSKA (reference sequence). CDR3 region: CSARGEPWTEDGNTIYF. The CDR3 region has the DNA TGCAGTGCTAGAGGTGAACCTTGGACAGAGGATGGAAACACCATATATTTT.

This chain uses TRBV11-3 with TRBJ1-6, with TRBD1 matching 10 bases. Germline CDR1 and CDR2: SGHNT and YENEEA. The CDR3 sequence is 15 residues long. Unmatched junction bases numbered 6, after V lost 5 bases and J lost 8 bases. The CDR3 region has the DNA TGTGCCAGCAGCGATCGGACAGGGGGTTATTCACCCCTCCACTTT. Protein sequence: CASSDRTGGYSPLHF.

Comments on this clonotype: The junction shows a germline mismatch at one end, possibly a read error. The rearrangement uses TRBV7-2 and TRBJ2-3, with 10 bases matching TRBD2. This CDR3 has 15 amino acids. The V gene's germline CDR1 is SGHTA and CDR2 FQGNSA. In DNA form, the CDR3 reads TGTGCCTGCAGCTTAGCGGGGGGCCGGGGAGATACGCAGTATTTT. Its translation is CACSLAGGRGDTQYF.

The chain carries TRBV6-2 or TRBV6-3 and TRBJ1-1; D call uncertain. The germline CDR1 and CDR2 sequences are MNHEY and SVGEGT. The CDR3 covers 14 residues. The V end was cut by 5 bases, the J end by 5 bases, with 15 bases between. CDR3: CASSGDGRGTEAFF. The CDR3 region has the DNA TGTGCCAGCAGTGGCGACGGCCGAGGTACTGAAGCTTTCTTT.

The chain links TRBV5-4 to TRBJ1-2; a possible D gene is TRBD1 (6 bases). CDR1 SGHNT and CDR2 YYREEE come from the germline V gene (reference sequence). The CDR3 totals 14 residues. The V end lost 4 bases, the J end lost 2 bases, and 12 bases lay between the germline ends. This chain's CDR3 is CASSHAGANYGYTF. The CDR3 DNA reads TGTGCCAGCAGCCACGCGGGGGCGAACTATGGCTACACCTTC.

The genes are TRBV20-1 and TRBJ1-2; D possibly corresponds to TRBD1 (5 bases). Germline loops: CDR1 DFQATT, CDR2 SNEGSKA (reference sequence). V dropped 6 bases and J dropped 9 bases, with 17 bases sitting between them. This CDR3 is 12 amino acids long. CDR3 region: CSARWGGTSYTF. The DNA for the CDR3 is TGCAGTGCGAGGTGGGGAGGGACGAGCTACACCTTC.

The V and J genes are TRBV5-1 and TRBJ2-7; D is tentatively TRBD1 or TRBD2 (6 bases each). The CDR3 runs 15 residues. Trimming shortened V by 3 bases and J by 2 bases, and 15 bases separated the two germline ends. Looked up from germline, CDR1 is SGHRS and CDR2 is YFSETQ. Written as DNA, the CDR3 is TGCGCCAGCAGCTCGCGGGACACATTGACCTACGAGCAGTACTTC. The encoded protein is CASSSRDTLTYEQYF.

The chain carries TRBV20-1 and TRBJ2-3; TRBD2 matches at 12 bases. Germline loops: CDR1 DFQATT, CDR2 SNEGSKA (reference sequence). The CDR3 extends over 15 amino acids. The V segment lost 5 bases and the J segment 3 bases; nucleotides outside the gene matches: 6. In nucleotides, the CDR3 is TGCAGTGCTCCTAGCGGGGGGGCTTGGACAGATACGCAGTATTTT. Amino acids: CSAPSGGAWTDTQYF.

This clonotype was observed a single time. The J gene is TRBJ2-3, the V gene TRBV5-1; D is ambiguous. The CDR3 is 14 amino acids. Germline CDR1 reads SGHRS; CDR2 reads YFSETQ. V lost 5 bases and J 0 bases, leaving 10 bases between the germline ends. The CDR3 region is CASRLTPSTDTQYF. CDR3 in DNA: TGCGCCAGCAGGCTGACTCCCAGCACAGATACGCAGTATTTT.

The genes are TRBV5-1 and TRBJ1-1, with D possibly TRBD1 on 5 matching bases. The V end lost 5 bases, the J end lost 7 bases, and 15 bases lay between the germline ends. Germline CDR1 reads SGHRS; CDR2 reads YFSETQ. CDR3 length: 13 amino acids. CDR3 sequence reads: CASSSTVIREAFF. CDR3 DNA sequence: TGCGCCAGCAGTTCGACAGTAATACGTGAAGCTTTCTTT.

The chain carries TRBV5-1 and TRBJ2-6; D unresolved. The V gene lost 2 bases and the J gene lost 1 base, with 7 bases spanning the gap. Germline CDR1 reads SGHRS; CDR2 reads YFSETQ. CDR3 length: 15 residues. The CDR3 DNA is TGCGCCAGCAGCTTTACAAGTTCTGGGGCCAACGTCCTGACTTTC. It is translated as CASSFTSSGANVLTF.

This clonotype was recorded once. This chain uses TRBV4-2 with TRBJ1-2; TRBD1 aligns across 8 bases. The germline gives CDR1 LGHNA, CDR2 YNFKEQ. J lost 7 bases, V lost 0 bases, and 13 bases had no gene match. This CDR3 is 17 amino acids long. The CDR3 sequence is CASSQETRTGMSGGYTF. DNA for the CDR3: TGTGCCAGCAGCCAAGAAACTCGGACAGGGATGAGTGGTGGCTACACCTTC.

The gene calls are TRBV11-2 and TRBJ2-4; D gene ambiguous. Looked up from germline, CDR1 is SGHAT and CDR2 is FQNNGV. The CDR3 contains 14 residues. Trimming took off 1 base at V and 2 bases at J, with 6 bases between the two ends. The CDR3 DNA is TGTGCCAGCAGCTTAGGGGATCCCAAAAACATTCAGTACTTC. Translating gives CASSLGDPKNIQYF.

The V gene is TRBV20-1, the J gene TRBJ1-3, with a tentative D call TRBD1 (5 bases). CDR3 length: 15 residues. Germline V CDR1 and CDR2: DFQATT, SNEGSKA (reference sequence). Trimming cost V 0 bases and J 2 bases, with 11 bases left between them. CDR3 in DNA: TGCAGTGCTAGAGATGCAGGGAGGGCTGGAAACACCATATATTTT. Its protein is CSARDAGRAGNTIYF.

V gene TRBV5-6 combines with J gene TRBJ1-3; a possible D gene is TRBD1 (5 bases). The CDR3 extends over 14 amino acids. V dropped 3 bases and J dropped 7 bases, with 14 bases sitting between them. The germline V gene encodes CDR1 SGHDT and CDR2 YYEEEE. DNA of the CDR3: TGTGCCAGCAGCTCCCGGGGCCCAACTAACACCATATATTTT. This gives the protein CASSSRGPTNTIYF.

This chain joins TRBV7-3 and TRBJ2-3; D may be TRBD2 (6 bases). Trimming took off 5 bases at V and 4 bases at J, with 16 bases between the two ends. CDR1 and CDR2 (germline): SGHTA, FQGTGA. The CDR3 totals 15 residues. The CDR3 coding sequence is TGTGCCAGCAGCACCCAGGGAGGAGGCCCAGATACGCAGTATTTT. Translating it yields CASSTQGGGPDTQYF.

The CDR3 here is CASSPLGQGASYGYTF. The CDR3 region has the DNA TGTGCCAGCAGTCCCTTGGGCCAGGGGGCGTCGTATGGCTACACCTTC. The genes are TRBV27 and TRBJ1-2; 8 nucleotides match TRBD1. In germline, CDR1 is MNHEY, CDR2 SMNVEV (reference sequence). Trimming took 5 bases from V and 5 from J; bases not matched to a gene: 13. This CDR3 has 16 residues.

The V gene is TRBV20-1, the J gene TRBJ1-4; D might be TRBD1 (5 bases). V dropped 5 bases and J dropped 8 bases, with 15 bases sitting between them. The CDR3 sequence is 13 residues long. CDR1 and CDR2 (germline): DFQATT, SNEGSKA (reference sequence). The DNA of the CDR3 is TGCAGTGCTGCAAGGGACGGTCGGGAAAAACTGTTTTTT. It specifies CSAARDGREKLFF.

The chain couples TRBV7-9 to TRBJ1-4; D uncertain. CDR1 and CDR2 (germline): SEHNR, FQNEAQ (reference sequence). The CDR3 sequence is 15 residues long. Trimming took off 4 bases at V and 5 bases at J, with 14 bases between the two ends. CDR3 sequence: CASSSGLGKNEKLFF. The DNA for the CDR3 is TGTGCCAGCAGCTCAGGACTGGGGAAGAATGAAAAACTGTTTTTT.

The V and J genes are TRBV30 and TRBJ2-1; TRBD2 matches 9 bases. This CDR3 is 12 amino acids long. V gave up 0 bases and J gave up 14 bases; unmatched junction bases: 5. Germline V gene sequence: CDR1 GTSNPN, CDR2 SVGIG (reference sequence). CDR3 loop: CAWSVSSGGKFF. The CDR3 DNA reads TGTGCCTGGAGTGTTAGTAGCGGGGGAAAGTTCTTC.